There are many counts of the clone carrying this TCR beta chain. Its target is not known. This record comes from a study of molecular identifiers for immune sequencing clone quantification. At the level of the study: Replicate runs used RNA from approximately 20,000 or 98,000 naive CD8 cells, which was split five ways into aliquots, and four of those aliquots were then sequenced. Points from the study as a whole: Identical TCR molecules that share a barcode could lead to an underestimation of highly expanded clone sizes.

J lost 4 bases, V lost 1 base, and 5 bases had no gene match. This CDR3 comprises 15 residues. Germline CDR1 and CDR2: MGHRA and YSYEKL. A single record per CDR3 protein comes from TCRdb applying MiXCR to the PCR reads. The sample has hundreds of thousands of distinct CDR3 sequences, approximately 24% seen once. The J gene is TRBJ2-7, the V gene TRBV4-1, with 9 bases lining up with TRBD1. Specimen: naive CD8+ T cells from blood, with Jurkat cell RNA spiked in. Specified subset: FACS-sorted CD8+CD4-CCR7+CD45RA+ naive T cells. The receptor's source is a human donor in good health. Some libraries in this study had Jurkat cell RNA spiked in. The CDR3 region has the DNA TGCGCCAGCAGCCAAGCGGACAGGGGTGCATACGAGCAGTACTTC. Translation: CASSQADRGAYEQYF.